These 18 T cell receptor beta chains originate from one sample sequenced in a study of T cell repertoires in cytomegalovirus infection (dated by TCRdb to about 2019). The intended sense of this specimen's treatment or condition label: in vitro stimulation with specific CMV peptide epitopes to enrich CMV-specific T cells. The antigens for these receptors are not known. Sequencing relied on an Illumina HiSeq 1500. TCRdb reprocessed the public reads (quality trimming at Q25 with fastp, clone calling with MiXCR) and kept in-frame beta chains. Every CDR3 protein is listed once, alongside the most common genes and DNA of its rows. The sample table contains approximately 390,000 distinct CDR3 sequences; only one count was recorded for approximately 30% of them. The ten top clones hold roughly 13% of the sample. Specimen: cultured PBMCs, collected from culture after CMV antigen stimulation. Source of these receptors: a human donor in good health (CMV status not recorded). Some clones in this sample may be carry-over from other donors' samples.

The chain carries TRBV10-1 and TRBJ2-7; TRBD2 aligns across 13 bases. V lost 7 bases, J lost 2 bases, and 14 bases stayed unmatched. CDR3 length: 18 residues. The germline V gene has CDR1 WNHNN and CDR2 SYGVQD (reference sequence). The CDR3 sequence: CASITRDVGTSGTYEQYV. The CDR3 DNA reads TGCGCCAGCATCACCCGGGACGTCGGGACTAGCGGGACCTACGAGCAGTACGTC.

The gene calls are TRBV27 and TRBJ2-7, with 12 positions matching TRBD2. The CDR3 spans 14 residues. Germline loops: CDR1 MNHEY, CDR2 SMNVEV (reference sequence). Germline trimming cut 5 bases from V and 3 bases from J; bases unmatched to any gene: 2. In nucleotides, the CDR3 is TGTGCCAGCAGTCTAGCGGGAGGGAACTACGAGCAGTACGTC. Translating it yields CASSLAGGNYEQYV.

As to this clonotype: A much larger clonotype is one base distant, so this may be a read error. This CDR3 is CASSYYGAGANVLTF. DNA for the CDR3: TGTGCCAGCAGTTACTATGGCGCTGGGGCCAACGTCCTGACTTTC. The V gene is TRBV6-2 or TRBV6-3, the J gene TRBJ2-6; D unclear. The CDR3 extends over 15 amino acids. Germline lookup yields CDR1 MNHEY and CDR2 SVGEGT. V was shortened by 1 base and J by 2 bases, with 6 bases between the two germline ends.

In its sample, this clonotype was seen a few times. The chain recombines TRBV6-2 or TRBV6-3 with TRBJ2-1; 9 bases map to TRBD2. This CDR3 comprises 15 residues. Germline values: CDR1 MNHEY, CDR2 SVGEGT. V lost 5 bases to trimming and J lost 8 bases; unmatched junction nucleotides: 10. CDR3 sequence (DNA): TGTGCCAGCAGTCCTCTAGCGGGGAGGGGTTATGAGCAGTTCTTC. The encoded protein is CASSPLAGRGYEQFF.

J is TRBJ2-5 and V is TRBV4-1; D is undetermined. V was cut by 3 bases and J by 5 bases, with 10 bases left in between. The CDR3 has 13 residues. The germline gives CDR1 MGHRA, CDR2 YSYEKL. CDR3 nucleotides: TGCGCCAGCAGCCACACCCTGTTGGAGACCCAGTACTTC. Amino acids: CASSHTLLETQYF.

The chain uses TRBV9 and TRBJ1-5; D unresolved. The CDR3 contains 15 residues. V shed 0 bases and J shed 3 bases, with 10 bases lying between them. Germline lookup yields CDR1 SGDLS and CDR2 YYNGEE. The CDR3 region has the DNA TGTGCCAGCAGCGTAGGTTCCCAGAACAATCAGCCCCAGCATTTT. It translates to CASSVGSQNNQPQHF.

The chain employs TRBV29-1 and TRBJ1-2; 9 positions match TRBD1. In germline, CDR1 is SQVTM, CDR2 ANQGSEA. The CDR3 extends over 13 amino acids. V shed 3 bases, J shed 7 bases, and the junction held 6 bases outside the gene matches. The CDR3 region is CSVDGTGGPGYTF. The CDR3 DNA follows: TGCAGCGTTGATGGTACAGGGGGCCCTGGCTACACCTTC.

This clonotype was found many times. The V call is TRBV7-2, the J call TRBJ1-1, with TRBD1 matching over 7 bases. V dropped 5 bases and J dropped 4; count of bases not matched to a gene: 4. The germline gives CDR1 SGHTA, CDR2 FQGNSA. The CDR3 consists of 13 residues. In DNA form, the CDR3 reads TGTGCCAGCAGCCGGCCAGGGGGCACTGAAGCTTTCTTT. Translation gives CASSRPGGTEAFF. The variable domain in full, completed from reference TRBV7-2 and TRBJ1-1, reads GAGVSQSPSNKVTEKGKDVELRCDPISGHTALYWYRQSLGQGLEFLIYFQGNSAPDKSGLPSDRFSAERTGGSVSTLTIQRTQQEDSAVYLCASSRPGGTEAFFGQGTRLTVV.

The chain employs TRBV12-3 or TRBV12-4 and TRBJ2-3; tentative D call: TRBD2 (5 bases). This CDR3 contains 14 residues. V was shortened by 7 bases and J by 2 bases, with 13 bases between the two germline ends. The CDR3 bases are TGTGCCAGCAACTCAGCGGTAAACACAGATACGCAGTATTTT. Protein: CASNSAVNTDTQYF.

The chain has TRBV10-3 and TRBJ2-1; 12 positions match TRBD2. The V gene's germline CDR1 is ENHRY and CDR2 SYGVKD. V lost 4 bases, J lost 8 bases, and 9 bases stayed unmatched. The CDR3 runs 16 residues. The CDR3 is CAISGPRTSGNDEQFF. DNA of the CDR3: TGTGCCATCAGTGGACCCCGGACTAGCGGGAATGATGAGCAGTTCTTC.

This clonotype was seen more than once but under ten times. The chain employs TRBV18 and TRBJ2-7, with D maybe TRBD2 (6 bases). V lost 3 bases and J 2 bases, leaving 14 bases between the germline ends. CDR3 length: 15 residues. Germline V gives CDR1 KGHSH, CDR2 LQKENI. CDR3 amino acids: CASSPGVGGTYEQYV. Written as DNA, the CDR3 is TGTGCCAGCTCACCGGGAGTGGGAGGAACCTACGAGCAGTACGTC.

The genes are TRBV7-3 and TRBJ2-1; 7 nucleotides match TRBD2. CDR3 size: 16 residues. Losses at the gene ends were 5 bases for V and 2 bases for J; bases not matched to a gene: 9. Germline loops: CDR1 SGHTA, CDR2 FQGTGA. The CDR3 is CASSPALAATYNEQFF. CDR3 DNA sequence: TGTGCCAGCAGCCCCGCCCTAGCGGCCACCTACAATGAGCAGTTCTTC.

V is TRBV7-2 and J is TRBJ2-7; D uncertain. The CDR3 is 14 residues long. In germline, CDR1 is SGHTA, CDR2 FQGNSA. Trimming stripped 1 base from V and 2 bases from J, with 9 bases between. CDR3 loop: CASSLGLGPYEQYV. DNA of the CDR3: TGTGCCAGCAGCTTAGGACTGGGCCCCTACGAGCAGTACGTC.

This clonotype was seen a handful of times. The V call is TRBV2, the J call TRBJ1-2; D is unclear. Germline loops: CDR1 SNHLY, CDR2 FYNNEI. V lost 2 bases, J lost 6 bases, and 16 bases lay in between. The CDR3 loop spans 15 amino acids. In DNA form, the CDR3 reads TGTGCCAGCAGTGAAAAGCGACACCATCCAAATGGCTACACCTTC. Amino acids: CASSEKRHHPNGYTF.

The CDR3 bases are TGCGCCAGCAGTGAGTCGACCTTGTTTAATCAGCCCCAGCATTTT. Translating it yields CASSESTLFNQPQHF. The chain has TRBV10-2 and TRBJ1-5; D uncertain. Trimming cost V 0 bases and J 4 bases, with 10 bases left between them. The germline gives CDR1 WSHSY, CDR2 SAAADI. This CDR3 comprises 15 residues.

In its sample, this clonotype was seen a few times. The chain couples TRBV5-4 to TRBJ2-3; 11 positions match TRBD2. J lost 0 bases, V lost 5 bases, and 8 bases had no gene match. Germline lookup yields CDR1 SGHNT and CDR2 YYREEE (reference sequence). This CDR3 spans 17 amino acids. The CDR3 DNA is TGTGCCAGCAGGAGGGGGACTAGCGGCCATAGCACAGATACGCAGTATTTT. It translates to CASRRGTSGHSTDTQYF.

This clonotype was seen more than once but under ten times. The chain carries TRBV6-2 or TRBV6-3 and TRBJ2-1; D remains unclear. Germline V gene lookup returns CDR1 MNHEY and CDR2 SVGEGT. Trimming cost V 2 bases and J 8 bases, with 7 bases left between them. This CDR3 comprises 12 residues. In DNA form, the CDR3 reads TGTGCCAGCAGTTACGGGTACCATGAGCAGTTCTTC. It yields the protein CASSYGYHEQFF.

The sample holds a few counts of this clonotype. The V call is TRBV12-3 or TRBV12-4, the J call TRBJ1-5; D not certain. The V and J ends lost 5 bases and 6 bases respectively, with 17 bases between them. This CDR3 is built from 15 residues. CDR3 coding DNA: TGTGCCAGCAGTATGGGATCAGGATCCCTTCAGCCCCAGCATTTT. It yields the protein CASSMGSGSLQPQHF.